The subject of this entry is one T cell receptor (beta chain). Its matching antigen is unknown. The data were obtained in a study of PD-L1 blockade in urothelial cancer. Study in general: Analyses were performed on blood at 3 weeks after treatment start (the second dose) and at 6 weeks. Counts from blood samples showed a median of 141,255 T cells.

The repertoire was sequenced with immunoSEQ multiplex PCR; TCRdb's copy has only in-frame clones and lacks some. The table records tens of thousands of clones, approximately 84% of them present only once. Time point given: pretreatment peripheral blood. Pretreatment and on-treatment blood mononuclear cell samples were taken, totaling between 1 and 8 time points per patient. Study-level results: Tumor-linked clones in blood grew more by 3 weeks in durable-benefit patients.

This receptor was identified in a man aged 45-60 years with urothelial cancer. Sequences were derived from PBMCs, sampled around atezolizumab (anti-PD-L1) treatment.

The CDR3, as DNA: TGCGCCAGCAGCTTGGGGTCCCCGGGACAGGGGTTAAAGCAGTACTTC. As protein: CASSLGSPGQGLKQYF. The chain is built from TRBV5-1 and TRBJ2-7, with 10 bases fitting TRBD1. The CDR3 loop spans 16 amino acids. Germline V gives CDR1 SGHRS, CDR2 YFSETQ. After removal of 0 bases from V and 8 bases from J, the junction contained 11 bases not matched to a gene.